The rows below give T cell receptor beta chains drawn from one sample of a study of OX40 agonist ivuxolimab in advanced cancers. Here immunoSEQ multiplex PCR was the method, and the copy in TCRdb shows in-frame clones only, minus some. The sample yields 80,000 or so clones, 75% to 90% seen once. Sequenced here: CD4+ or CD8+ T cells sorted from blood, sampled in a trial of the OX40 agonist ivuxolimab. The receptors shown here come from an adult with an advanced solid tumor such as melanoma, head and neck, liver or kidney cancer. Each CDR3 is given with its conserved first and last residue. The D gene is left open where the match is weak. For some rows the clone size is stated as once, few or many, or as a class when expanded; others skip it.

d_gene: -
abundance: -
v_gene: TRBV19
j_gene: TRBJ1-6
CDR3aa: CATSPNNNSPLHF
CDR3nt: TGTGCCACCTCTCCCAACAATAATTCACCCCTCCACTTT

d_gene: -
abundance: few
v_gene: TRBV5-4
j_gene: TRBJ2-5
CDR3aa: CASRAGRLGPETQYF
CDR3nt: TGTGCCAGCAGGGCCGGACGACTAGGTCCCGAGACCCAGTACTTC

d_gene: -
abundance: -
v_gene: TRBV30
j_gene: TRBJ1-5
CDR3aa: CAWSPMQGGQPQHF
CDR3nt: TGTGCCTGGAGTCCCATGCAGGGTGGTCAGCCCCAGCATTTT

d_gene: TRBD1
abundance: -
v_gene: TRBV6-1
j_gene: TRBJ1-1
CDR3aa: CASSEVGRGFTEAFF
CDR3nt: TGTGCCAGCAGTGAAGTCGGCAGGGGGTTCACTGAAGCTTTCTTT

d_gene: TRBD1
abundance: once
v_gene: TRBV11-2
j_gene: TRBJ1-2
CDR3aa: CASSSRQGRYGYTF
CDR3nt: TGTGCCAGCAGCTCCCGACAGGGAAGGTATGGCTACACCTTC

d_gene: -
abundance: -
v_gene: TRBV30
j_gene: TRBJ1-6
CDR3aa: CAWSKGFESSSYNSPLHF
CDR3nt: TGTGCCTGGAGTAAGGGCTTCGAATCAAGCTCCTATAATTCACCCCTCCACTTT

d_gene: TRBD1
abundance: -
v_gene: TRBV6-5
j_gene: TRBJ2-7
CDR3aa: CASSAGTGVEQYF
CDR3nt: TGTGCCAGCAGTGCCGGGACAGGGGTCGAGCAGTACTTC

d_gene: TRBD2
abundance: -
v_gene: TRBV11-2
j_gene: TRBJ2-3
CDR3aa: CASSYRAGVADTQYF
CDR3nt: TGTGCCAGCAGCTACCGGGCGGGGGTGGCAGATACGCAGTATTTT

d_gene: -
abundance: -
v_gene: TRBV5-1
j_gene: TRBJ1-4
CDR3aa: CASSLSTPTGGTEKLFF
CDR3nt: TGCGCCAGCAGCTTGTCTACACCTACCGGAGGGACTGAAAAACTGTTTTTT

d_gene: TRBD1
abundance: -
v_gene: TRBV6-1
j_gene: TRBJ1-2
CDR3aa: CASSADRVTNYGYTF
CDR3nt: TGTGCCAGCAGTGCAGACAGGGTCACTAACTATGGCTACACCTTC

d_gene: -
abundance: -
v_gene: TRBV11-3
j_gene: TRBJ2-1
CDR3aa: CASSSGVAQGPEQFF
CDR3nt: TGTGCCAGCAGCTCAGGGGTTGCGCAGGGACCTGAGCAGTTCTTC

d_gene: -
abundance: -
v_gene: TRBV10-3
j_gene: TRBJ1-1
CDR3aa: CAIWEGITEAFF
CDR3nt: TGTGCCATCTGGGAGGGAATCACTGAAGCTTTCTTT

d_gene: -
abundance: -
v_gene: TRBV7-5
j_gene: TRBJ2-1
CDR3aa: CVRSSVGQEHNEQFF
CDR3nt: TGTGTCAGAAGCTCGGTGGGACAGGAACACAATGAGCAGTTCTTC

d_gene: TRBD2
abundance: -
v_gene: TRBV6-1
j_gene: TRBJ2-2
CDR3aa: CASSLRGDGELFF
CDR3nt: TGTGCCAGCAGTCTCCGGGGGGACGGGGAGCTGTTTTTT

d_gene: TRBD1
abundance: -
v_gene: TRBV7-3
j_gene: TRBJ2-2
CDR3aa: CASITLDRATNTGELFF
CDR3nt: TGTGCCAGCATCACATTGGACAGGGCAACGAACACCGGGGAGCTGTTTTTT

d_gene: -
abundance: -
v_gene: TRBV5-1
j_gene: TRBJ1-2
CDR3aa: CASSLEQGYGYTF
CDR3nt: TGCGCCAGCAGCTTGGAACAGGGCTATGGCTACACCTTC

d_gene: TRBD1
abundance: -
v_gene: TRBV7-8
j_gene: TRBJ2-7
CDR3aa: CASSQAGTGTYEQYF
CDR3nt: TGTGCCAGCAGCCAAGCCGGGACAGGGACCTACGAGCAGTACTTC

d_gene: TRBD1
abundance: -
v_gene: TRBV19
j_gene: TRBJ1-5
CDR3aa: CASRLTGGGNQPQHF
CDR3nt: TGTGCCAGTAGGCTGACAGGGGGAGGTAATCAGCCCCAGCATTTT

d_gene: TRBD2
abundance: -
v_gene: TRBV7-3
j_gene: TRBJ2-3
CDR3aa: CASSDSSGGADTQYF
CDR3nt: TGTGCCAGCAGCGATTCTAGCGGGGGGGCAGATACGCAGTATTTT

d_gene: TRBD1
abundance: -
v_gene: TRBV7-9
j_gene: TRBJ1-6
CDR3aa: CASSSDRSNSPLHF
CDR3nt: TGTGCCAGCAGCTCGGACAGGTCAAATTCACCCCTCCACTTT

d_gene: TRBD1
abundance: -
v_gene: TRBV2
j_gene: TRBJ1-2
CDR3aa: CASSASQGAGGYTF
CDR3nt: TGTGCCAGCAGTGCGAGCCAGGGGGCAGGTGGCTACACCTTC

d_gene: -
abundance: -
v_gene: TRBV28
j_gene: TRBJ1-3
CDR3aa: CASRPGRNSGNTIYF
CDR3nt: TGTGCCAGCAGGCCGGGACGGAACTCTGGAAACACCATATATTTT

d_gene: -
abundance: -
v_gene: TRBV30
j_gene: TRBJ1-3
CDR3aa: CAWAYGAGNTIYF
CDR3nt: TGTGCCTGGGCCTATGGAGCTGGAAACACCATATATTTT

d_gene: TRBD1
abundance: -
v_gene: TRBV11-3
j_gene: TRBJ2-1
CDR3aa: CASSPGQGGAYNEQFF
CDR3nt: TGTGCCAGCAGTCCCGGACAGGGAGGAGCCTACAATGAGCAGTTCTTC

d_gene: -
abundance: once
v_gene: TRBV2
j_gene: TRBJ1-1
CDR3aa: CASSEDGNTEAFF
CDR3nt: TGTGCCAGCAGTGAAGATGGGAACACTGAAGCTTTCTTT

d_gene: -
abundance: once
v_gene: TRBV19
j_gene: TRBJ2-5
CDR3aa: CASIIGDGPFWEETQYF
CDR3nt: TGTGCCAGTATAATCGGCGACGGACCCTTTTGGGAAGAGACCCAGTACTTC

d_gene: -
abundance: -
v_gene: TRBV5-4
j_gene: TRBJ1-1
CDR3aa: CASSLGEGGSAFF
CDR3nt: TGTGCCAGCAGCTTGGGGGAGGGAGGTTCAGCTTTCTTT

d_gene: TRBD2
abundance: few
v_gene: TRBV7-3
j_gene: TRBJ2-3
CDR3aa: CASSLGGGGTDTQYF
CDR3nt: TGTGCCAGCAGCTTAGGGGGAGGGGGCACAGATACGCAGTATTTT

d_gene: -
abundance: -
v_gene: TRBV21-1
j_gene: TRBJ2-1
CDR3aa: CASSKGVQVNEQFF
CDR3nt: TGTGCCAGCAGCAAAGGGGTCCAGGTCAATGAGCAGTTCTTC

d_gene: -
abundance: once
v_gene: TRBV27
j_gene: TRBJ1-2
CDR3aa: CASSLSGQDGYTF
CDR3nt: TGTGCCAGCAGTTTATCGGGACAAGACGGCTACACCTTC

d_gene: -
abundance: -
v_gene: TRBV5-6
j_gene: TRBJ1-4
CDR3aa: CASRPGSTNEKLFF
CDR3nt: TGTGCCAGCCGACCTGGGTCAACTAATGAAAAACTGTTTTTT

d_gene: -
abundance: once
v_gene: TRBV7-9
j_gene: TRBJ1-2
CDR3aa: CASSLVSRGYGYTF
CDR3nt: TGTGCCAGCAGCTTAGTATCCCGGGGCTATGGCTACACCTTC

d_gene: -
abundance: -
v_gene: TRBV4-1
j_gene: TRBJ1-5
CDR3aa: CASSQGKAWGSNQPQHF
CDR3nt: TGCGCCAGCAGCCAAGGGAAGGCATGGGGGAGCAATCAGCCCCAGCATTTT

d_gene: TRBD1
abundance: -
v_gene: TRBV9
j_gene: TRBJ2-3
CDR3aa: CASAGQGGGTDTQYF
CDR3nt: TGTGCCAGCGCCGGACAGGGGGGCGGCACAGATACGCAGTATTTT

d_gene: TRBD2
abundance: -
v_gene: TRBV7-6
j_gene: TRBJ2-1
CDR3aa: CASSPPGRGALQFF
CDR3nt: TGTGCCAGCAGCCCACCCGGGAGGGGGGCATTACAGTTCTTC

d_gene: -
abundance: -
v_gene: TRBV30
j_gene: TRBJ1-3
CDR3aa: CAWSIRAFSGNTIYF
CDR3nt: TGTGCCTGGAGTATACGGGCCTTCTCTGGAAACACCATATATTTT

d_gene: -
abundance: -
v_gene: TRBV4-2
j_gene: TRBJ1-1
CDR3aa: CASSQDSGGGDTEAFF
CDR3nt: TGTGCCAGCAGCCAAGATAGCGGGGGAGGTGACACTGAAGCTTTCTTT

d_gene: -
abundance: -
v_gene: TRBV6-4
j_gene: TRBJ2-3
CDR3aa: CASSAGLHYPQYF
CDR3nt: TGTGCCAGCAGTGCGGGACTCCACTATCCGCAGTATTTT

d_gene: TRBD1
abundance: -
v_gene: TRBV19
j_gene: TRBJ2-1
CDR3aa: CASSEIQGRVHNEQFF
CDR3nt: TGTGCCAGTAGTGAAATACAGGGGCGCGTCCACAATGAGCAGTTCTTC

d_gene: TRBD1
abundance: -
v_gene: TRBV5-4
j_gene: TRBJ1-4
CDR3aa: CASSPSDRGEEKLFF
CDR3nt: TGTGCCAGCAGCCCATCGGACAGGGGGGAGGAAAAACTGTTTTTT

d_gene: TRBD1
abundance: once
v_gene: TRBV25-1
j_gene: TRBJ2-2
CDR3aa: CASSEKGTGKTGELFF
CDR3nt: TGTGCCAGCAGTGAAAAAGGGACAGGGAAAACCGGGGAGCTGTTTTTT

d_gene: -
abundance: -
v_gene: TRBV7-2
j_gene: TRBJ1-2
CDR3aa: CASSPGSGQANYGYTF
CDR3nt: TGTGCCAGCAGCCCAGGGAGTGGGCAAGCTAACTATGGCTACACCTTC

d_gene: TRBD1
abundance: -
v_gene: TRBV7-2
j_gene: TRBJ2-7
CDR3aa: CASTRQGAYEQYF
CDR3nt: TGTGCCAGCACACGACAGGGGGCGTACGAGCAGTACTTC

d_gene: TRBD1
abundance: -
v_gene: TRBV4-2
j_gene: TRBJ1-4
CDR3aa: CASSLDRREKLFF
CDR3nt: TGTGCCAGCAGCCTGGACAGGAGGGAAAAACTGTTTTTT

d_gene: -
abundance: -
v_gene: TRBV6-5
j_gene: TRBJ1-1
CDR3aa: CASRPGLTNTEAFF
CDR3nt: TGTGCCAGCAGACCGGGACTCACGAACACTGAAGCTTTCTTT

d_gene: TRBD1
abundance: -
v_gene: TRBV7-8
j_gene: TRBJ2-5
CDR3aa: CASSIITGTGTGGTQYF
CDR3nt: TGTGCCAGCAGCATTATAACCGGGACAGGGACGGGGGGGACCCAGTACTTC

d_gene: TRBD1
abundance: -
v_gene: TRBV4-1
j_gene: TRBJ2-7
CDR3aa: CASSQGPQGAYEQYF
CDR3nt: TGCGCCAGCAGCCAAGGTCCACAGGGGGCCTACGAGCAGTACTTC

d_gene: -
abundance: -
v_gene: TRBV29-1
j_gene: TRBJ1-2
CDR3aa: CSVETGYGYTF
CDR3nt: TGCAGCGTTGAAACAGGGTATGGCTACACCTTC